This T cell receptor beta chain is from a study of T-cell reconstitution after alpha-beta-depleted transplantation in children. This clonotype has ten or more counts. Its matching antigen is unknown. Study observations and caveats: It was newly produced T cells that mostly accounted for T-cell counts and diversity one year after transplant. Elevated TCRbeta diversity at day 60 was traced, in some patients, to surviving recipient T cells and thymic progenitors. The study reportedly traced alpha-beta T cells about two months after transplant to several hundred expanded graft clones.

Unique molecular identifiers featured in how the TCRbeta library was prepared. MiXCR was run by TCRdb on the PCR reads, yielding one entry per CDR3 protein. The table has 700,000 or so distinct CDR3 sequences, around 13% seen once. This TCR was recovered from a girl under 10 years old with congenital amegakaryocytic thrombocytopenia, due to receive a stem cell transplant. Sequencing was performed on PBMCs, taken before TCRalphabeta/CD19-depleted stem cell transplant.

Here the CDR3 reads CASSFGLADYEQYF. In DNA, the CDR3 is TGTGCCAGCAGCTTCGGACTAGCGGACTACGAGCAGTACTTC. The chain carries TRBV7-2 and TRBJ2-7, with 10 bases matching TRBD2. Germline trimming cut 3 bases from V and 3 bases from J; bases unmatched to any gene: 2. Germline V lookup: CDR1 SGHTA, CDR2 FQGNSA. This CDR3 has 14 residues.